The sequence of this T cell receptor (beta chain) was determined in a study of blood T cell repertoires in COVID-19. Study-wide context: Acute-phase and convalescent COVID-19 samples originated in the United States, Italy and Spain. Sources were T cells, B-cell-depleted T cells, or PBMCs; the material itself was cDNA or gDNA.

Original handling: Researchers report that nucleated cell counts were estimated from reference gene primer amplification. The table came from immunoSEQ multiplex PCR; TCRdb's copy has only in-frame clones and leaves some out. V and J calls plus clone size are reproduced from that table; the DNA served to infer D and trimming. The sample contains about 72,000 clones, 82% of which appear only once. In germline, CDR1 is SGHAT, CDR2 FQNNGV. There are 13 residues in the CDR3. V lost 5 bases, J lost 8 bases, and 5 bases stayed unmatched. The sample holds a few counts of this clone. This TCR derives from a human donor in a cohort sampled during active COVID-19. Sample: peripheral blood. The V gene is TRBV11-2, the J gene TRBJ2-2, with 7 bases that match TRBD1. The CDR3 DNA reads as TGTGCCAGCAGCGTTTTACAGGGGGGGGAGCTGTTTTTT. Its protein is CASSVLQGGELFF.